Listed below are T cell receptor beta chains from one sample, sequenced in a study of cytomegalovirus exposure and HLA in healthy donors. Clones were read by immunoSEQ multiplex PCR, and TCRdb kept only the in-frame ones, dropping some. The data contain some 190,000 clones, around 82% of them singletons. Sequenced material: PBMCs. These receptor sequences come from a woman in her 30s in good health and CMV-seropositive. Each CDR3 is given with its conserved first and last residue. The D gene is left open where the match is weak. Clone size is stated in some rows and not others, as once, few, many or a class when expanded.

v_call: TRBV30
d_call: TRBD1
clone_size: few
j_call: TRBJ2-6
cdr3_nt: TGTGCCTGGAGTCAGGGGACAGGGGGCGCTGGGGCCAACGTCCTGACTTTC
cdr3_aa: CAWSQGTGGAGANVLTF

v_call: TRBV7-9
d_call: .
clone_size: .
j_call: TRBJ2-5
cdr3_nt: TGTGCCAGCAGAGACCCCTCAGCGGAGACCCAGTACTTC
cdr3_aa: CASRDPSAETQYF

v_call: TRBV6-5
d_call: TRBD1
clone_size: .
j_call: TRBJ2-2
cdr3_nt: TGTGCCAGCAGTTATATGTCAGGGGGTACCGGGGAGCTGTTTTTT
cdr3_aa: CASSYMSGGTGELFF

v_call: TRBV11-2
d_call: .
clone_size: .
j_call: TRBJ1-5
cdr3_nt: TGTGCCAGCAGCTTAGGAAGTAACCAGGCCCAGCATTTT
cdr3_aa: CASSLGSNQAQHF

v_call: TRBV4-3
d_call: .
clone_size: .
j_call: TRBJ2-3
cdr3_nt: TGCGCCAGCAGCCGACGGGGGTCGGATACGCAGTATTTT
cdr3_aa: CASSRRGSDTQYF

v_call: TRBV4-3
d_call: TRBD2
clone_size: .
j_call: TRBJ2-5
cdr3_nt: TGCGCCAGCAGCCAAGATCGTATAGGCGGGGGAGAGACCCAGTACTTC
cdr3_aa: CASSQDRIGGGETQYF

v_call: TRBV5-1
d_call: .
clone_size: .
j_call: TRBJ2-2
cdr3_nt: TGCGCCAGCAGCTTGGATCCAGGACTGGGCACCGGGGAGCTGTTTTTT
cdr3_aa: CASSLDPGLGTGELFF

v_call: TRBV6-5
d_call: .
clone_size: few
j_call: TRBJ1-5
cdr3_nt: TGTGCCAGCAGTTACTATGCTACAGGGAAAGCCCAGCATTTT
cdr3_aa: CASSYYATGKAQHF

v_call: TRBV28
d_call: TRBD1
clone_size: .
j_call: TRBJ1-2
cdr3_nt: TGTGCCAGCAGGTCACCGACAGGGTCTAACTATGGCTACACCTTC
cdr3_aa: CASRSPTGSNYGYTF

v_call: TRBV2
d_call: .
clone_size: .
j_call: TRBJ1-1
cdr3_nt: TGTGCCAGCCGGGGGGAACCATTTAGGGCTTTCTTT
cdr3_aa: CASRGEPFRAFF

v_call: TRBV4-3
d_call: .
clone_size: .
j_call: TRBJ2-3
cdr3_nt: TGCGCCAGCAGCCGAGATTTCTGGGGGCTGACGGGAAGCACAGATACGCAGTATTTT
cdr3_aa: CASSRDFWGLTGSTDTQYF

v_call: TRBV15
d_call: TRBD1
clone_size: .
j_call: TRBJ1-2
cdr3_nt: TGTGCCACCAGTAGGGACAGTTATGGCTACACCTTC
cdr3_aa: CATSRDSYGYTF

v_call: TRBV29-1
d_call: TRBD1
clone_size: .
j_call: TRBJ1-2
cdr3_nt: TGCAGCGCCGGACAGGGGACGGGCTACACCTTC
cdr3_aa: CSAGQGTGYTF

v_call: TRBV2
d_call: .
clone_size: .
j_call: TRBJ2-5
cdr3_nt: TGTGCCAGCAGTGTCTCCCTACTAGAGGAGACCCAGTACTTC
cdr3_aa: CASSVSLLEETQYF

v_call: TRBV5-4
d_call: .
clone_size: few
j_call: TRBJ2-3
cdr3_nt: TGTGCCAGCAGCAGCAAGCGGTCCCACACAGATACGCAGTATTTT
cdr3_aa: CASSSKRSHTDTQYF

v_call: TRBV6-5
d_call: .
clone_size: .
j_call: TRBJ1-1
cdr3_nt: TGTGCCAGCAGTTCGGGTTCCATGAACACTGAAGCTTTCTTT
cdr3_aa: CASSSGSMNTEAFF

v_call: TRBV19
d_call: TRBD1
clone_size: .
j_call: TRBJ1-4
cdr3_nt: TGTGCCAGTACCCCGACAGGGGGAAGTGAAAAACTGTTTTTT
cdr3_aa: CASTPTGGSEKLFF

v_call: TRBV15
d_call: .
clone_size: .
j_call: TRBJ1-3
cdr3_nt: TGTGCCACCAGCATCGACGGCAGGGAAGGAAACACCATATATTTT
cdr3_aa: CATSIDGREGNTIYF

v_call: TRBV15
d_call: TRBD1
clone_size: few
j_call: TRBJ1-5
cdr3_nt: TGTGCCACCAGCGAAGGGACAGGTCGTGATTGGGGCAATCAGCCCCAGCATTTT
cdr3_aa: CATSEGTGRDWGNQPQHF

v_call: TRBV6-4
d_call: .
clone_size: .
j_call: TRBJ1-6
cdr3_nt: TGTGCCAGCAGTGCCTCGCGGGACGGGAATTCACCCCTCCACTTT
cdr3_aa: CASSASRDGNSPLHF

v_call: TRBV7-2
d_call: TRBD2
clone_size: .
j_call: TRBJ2-7
cdr3_nt: TGTGCCAGCAACAGCGGGGGACGGTACGAGCAGTACTTC
cdr3_aa: CASNSGGRYEQYF

v_call: TRBV19
d_call: TRBD1
clone_size: .
j_call: TRBJ2-7
cdr3_nt: TGTGCCACTCAGGACAGGGTCTCGTACGAGCAGTACTTC
cdr3_aa: CATQDRVSYEQYF

v_call: TRBV27
d_call: .
clone_size: .
j_call: TRBJ2-5
cdr3_nt: TGTGCCAGCAGGGGCTCCGGGATATCCCAAGAGACCCAGTACTTC
cdr3_aa: CASRGSGISQETQYF

v_call: TRBV18
d_call: .
clone_size: once
j_call: TRBJ1-3
cdr3_nt: TGTGCCAGCTCACCATTCGCCAGGGGAATGGGGTCCGGAAACACCATATATTTT
cdr3_aa: CASSPFARGMGSGNTIYF

v_call: TRBV7-2
d_call: .
clone_size: .
j_call: TRBJ2-5
cdr3_nt: TGTGCCAGCAGCTCTCTCAGGTACCAAGAGACCCAGTACTTC
cdr3_aa: CASSSLRYQETQYF

v_call: TRBV13
d_call: .
clone_size: .
j_call: TRBJ2-7
cdr3_nt: TGTGCCAGCGGAAGGGGGGGGGTCGCCTACGAGCAGTACTTC
cdr3_aa: CASGRGGVAYEQYF

v_call: TRBV5-6
d_call: .
clone_size: .
j_call: TRBJ2-6
cdr3_nt: TGTGCCAGCAGCCCCAAAAGGGGAACTGGGGCCAACGTCCTGACTTTC
cdr3_aa: CASSPKRGTGANVLTF

v_call: TRBV2
d_call: .
clone_size: .
j_call: TRBJ2-1
cdr3_nt: TGTGCCAGCAGCCCCCGGGGTATCGGGAATAATGAGCAGTTCTTC
cdr3_aa: CASSPRGIGNNEQFF